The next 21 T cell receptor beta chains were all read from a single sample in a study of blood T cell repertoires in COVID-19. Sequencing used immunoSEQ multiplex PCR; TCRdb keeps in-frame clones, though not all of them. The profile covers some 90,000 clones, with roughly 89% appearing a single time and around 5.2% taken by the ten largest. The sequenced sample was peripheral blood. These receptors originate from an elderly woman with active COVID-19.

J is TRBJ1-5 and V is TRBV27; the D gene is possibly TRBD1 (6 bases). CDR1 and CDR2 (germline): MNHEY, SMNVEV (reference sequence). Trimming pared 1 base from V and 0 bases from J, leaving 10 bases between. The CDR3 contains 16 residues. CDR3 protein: CASSLFGTYSNQPQHF. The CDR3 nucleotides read TGTGCCAGCAGTTTATTCGGGACATATAGCAATCAGCCCCAGCATTTT.

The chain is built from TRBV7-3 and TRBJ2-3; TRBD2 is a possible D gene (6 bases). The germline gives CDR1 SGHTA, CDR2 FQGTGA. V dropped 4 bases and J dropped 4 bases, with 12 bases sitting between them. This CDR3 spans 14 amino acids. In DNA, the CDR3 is TGTGCCAGCAGCTCGGGACTTTCATCAGATACGCAGTATTTT. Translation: CASSSGLSSDTQYF.

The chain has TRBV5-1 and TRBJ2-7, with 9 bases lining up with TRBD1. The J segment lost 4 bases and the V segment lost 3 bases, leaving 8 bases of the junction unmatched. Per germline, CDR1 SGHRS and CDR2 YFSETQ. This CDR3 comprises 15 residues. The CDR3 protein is CASSSTGTGSYEQYF. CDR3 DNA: TGCGCCAGCAGCTCCACCGGGACAGGGTCTTACGAGCAGTACTTC.

Here the CDR3 DNA reads TGTGCCAGCAGCGTAGATGAAGGGGGTTCGGGAAAACTGTTTTTT. This encodes CASSVDEGGSGKLFF. V usage is TRBV9 and J usage is TRBJ1-4; the D gene is possibly TRBD1 (6 bases). The CDR3 is 15 amino acids. Trimming took 0 bases from V and 10 from J, leaving 16 bases between them. CDR1 SGDLS and CDR2 YYNGEE come from the germline V gene.

The CDR3 DNA sequence: TGTGCCAGCAGCCCACGATCTGTTCTAGCCGGGTACGAGCAGTACTTC. Protein sequence: CASSPRSVLAGYEQYF. This rearrangement joins TRBV11-1 to TRBJ2-7; possible D gene TRBD2, 5 bases. Germline CDR1 and CDR2: SGHAT and FQDESV (reference sequence). CDR3 size: 16 residues. The germline V and J ends were trimmed by 5 bases and 4 bases, with 21 bases remaining between them.

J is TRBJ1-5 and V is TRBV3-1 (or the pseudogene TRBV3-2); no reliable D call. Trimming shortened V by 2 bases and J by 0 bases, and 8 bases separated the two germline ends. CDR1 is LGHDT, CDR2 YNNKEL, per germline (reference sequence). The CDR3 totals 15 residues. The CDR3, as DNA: TGTGCCAGCAGCCAAAGAGGGTATAGCAATCAGCCCCAGCATTTT. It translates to CASSQRGYSNQPQHF.

CDR3: CASSLVAGNIQYF. The CDR3 DNA reads TGTGCCAGCAGCTTAGTAGCAGGGAACATTCAGTACTTC. V and J are TRBV7-9 and TRBJ2-4, with D perhaps TRBD1 (5 bases). With 1 base removed from V and 7 bases from J, the gap between germline ends came to 8 bases. Germline V lookup: CDR1 SEHNR, CDR2 FQNEAQ (reference sequence). The CDR3 spans 13 residues. Supplemented by reference TRBV7-9 and TRBJ2-4, the full variable domain reads DTGVSQNPRHKITKRGQNVTFRCDPISEHNRLYWYRQTLGQGPEFLTYFQNEAQLEKSRLLSDRFSAERPKGSFSTLEIQRTEQGDSAMYLCASSLVAGNIQYFGAGTRLSVL.

CDR3 DNA sequence: TGCAGTGCTAGTCACGGGACTAGCGGGGGCAATGAGCAGTTCTTC. It yields the protein CSASHGTSGGNEQFF. This sequence joins TRBV20-1 and TRBJ2-1, with TRBD2 identical over 14 bases. The CDR3 totals 15 residues. V shed 3 bases, J shed 6 bases, and the junction held 4 bases outside the gene matches. Germline V gene lookup returns CDR1 DFQATT and CDR2 SNEGSKA (reference sequence).

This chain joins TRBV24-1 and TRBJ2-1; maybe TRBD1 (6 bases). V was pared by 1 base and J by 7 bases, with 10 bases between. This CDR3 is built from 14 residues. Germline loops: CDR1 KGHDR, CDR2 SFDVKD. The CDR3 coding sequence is TGTGCCACCAGTGATTTACTACAGGGTAATGAGCAGTTCTTC. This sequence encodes CATSDLLQGNEQFF.

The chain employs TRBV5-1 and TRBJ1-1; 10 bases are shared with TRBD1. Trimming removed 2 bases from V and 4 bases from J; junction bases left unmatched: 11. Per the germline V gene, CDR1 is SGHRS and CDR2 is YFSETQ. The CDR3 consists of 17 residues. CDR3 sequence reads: CASSFKKTGGAGTEAFF. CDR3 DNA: TGCGCCAGCAGCTTCAAAAAGACAGGGGGCGCGGGCACTGAAGCTTTCTTT.

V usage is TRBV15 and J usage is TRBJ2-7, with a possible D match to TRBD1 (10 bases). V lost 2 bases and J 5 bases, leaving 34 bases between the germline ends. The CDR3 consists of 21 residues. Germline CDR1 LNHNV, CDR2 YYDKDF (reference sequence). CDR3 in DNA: TGTGCCACCAGCAGATCCATCGGGACAGGGGCCTCCATAGCGGGAGCCCACGAGCAGTACTTC. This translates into CATSRSIGTGASIAGAHEQYF.

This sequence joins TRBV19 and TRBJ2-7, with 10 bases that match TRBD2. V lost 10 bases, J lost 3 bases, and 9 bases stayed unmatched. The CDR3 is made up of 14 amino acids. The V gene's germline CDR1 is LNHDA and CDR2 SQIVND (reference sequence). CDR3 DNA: TGTGCCACCTCCTGGGCTAGCGGGAGCTACGAGCAGTACTTC. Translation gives CATSWASGSYEQYF.

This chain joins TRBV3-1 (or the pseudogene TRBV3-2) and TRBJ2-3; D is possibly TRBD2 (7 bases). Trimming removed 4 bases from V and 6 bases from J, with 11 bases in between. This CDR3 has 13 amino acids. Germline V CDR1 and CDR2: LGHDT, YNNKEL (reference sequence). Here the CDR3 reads CASSRGGADTQYF. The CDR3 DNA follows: TGTGCCAGCAGCCGGGGGGGGGCCGATACGCAGTATTTT.

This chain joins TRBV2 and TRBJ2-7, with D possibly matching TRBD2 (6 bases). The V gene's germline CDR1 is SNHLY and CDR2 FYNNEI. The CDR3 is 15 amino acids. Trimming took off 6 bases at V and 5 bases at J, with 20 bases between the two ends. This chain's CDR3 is CASRAGDSNWDEQYF. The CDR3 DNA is TGTGCCAGCAGGGCCGGGGACTCTAATTGGGACGAGCAGTACTTC.

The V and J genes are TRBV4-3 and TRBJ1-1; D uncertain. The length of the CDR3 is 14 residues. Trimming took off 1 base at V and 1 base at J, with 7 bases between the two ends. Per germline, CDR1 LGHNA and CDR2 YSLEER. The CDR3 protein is CASSQVAGNTEAFF. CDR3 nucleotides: TGCGCCAGCAGCCAAGTAGCCGGGAACACTGAAGCTTTCTTT.

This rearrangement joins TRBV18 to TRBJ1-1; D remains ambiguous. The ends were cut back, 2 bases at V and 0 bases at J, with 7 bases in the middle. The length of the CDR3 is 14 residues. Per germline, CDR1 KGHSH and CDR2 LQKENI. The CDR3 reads CASSPGGMNTEAFF. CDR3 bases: TGTGCCAGCTCACCAGGCGGAATGAACACTGAAGCTTTCTTT.

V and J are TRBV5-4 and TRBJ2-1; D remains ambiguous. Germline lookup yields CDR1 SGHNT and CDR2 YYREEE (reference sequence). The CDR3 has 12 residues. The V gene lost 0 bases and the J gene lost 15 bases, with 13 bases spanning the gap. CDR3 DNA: TGTGCCAGCAGCTTGGTCCCCCAAGCCTGGTTCTTC. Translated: CASSLVPQAWFF.

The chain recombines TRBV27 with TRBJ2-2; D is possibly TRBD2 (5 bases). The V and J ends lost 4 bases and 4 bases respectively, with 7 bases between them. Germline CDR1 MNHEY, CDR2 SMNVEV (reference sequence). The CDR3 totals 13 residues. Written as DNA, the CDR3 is TGTGCCAGCAGTTACGGGATCACCGGGGAGCTGTTTTTT. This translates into CASSYGITGELFF.

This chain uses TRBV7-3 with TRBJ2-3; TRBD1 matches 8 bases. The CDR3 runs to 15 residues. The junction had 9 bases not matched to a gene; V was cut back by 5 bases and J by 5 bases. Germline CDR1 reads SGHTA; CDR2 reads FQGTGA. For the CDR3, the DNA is TGTGCCAGCAGCCCCGGCGGGACAGGTATAGATACGCAGTATTTT. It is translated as CASSPGGTGIDTQYF.

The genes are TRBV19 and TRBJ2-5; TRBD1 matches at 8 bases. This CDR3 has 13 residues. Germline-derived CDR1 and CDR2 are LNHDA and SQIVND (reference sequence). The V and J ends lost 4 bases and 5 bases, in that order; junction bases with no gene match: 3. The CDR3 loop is CASSTDRAETQYF. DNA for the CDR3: TGTGCCAGTAGTACGGACAGGGCGGAGACCCAGTACTTC. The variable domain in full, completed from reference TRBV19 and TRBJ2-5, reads DGGITQSPKYLFRKEGQNVTLSCEQNLNHDAMYWYRQDPGQGLRLIYYSQIVNDFQKGDIAEGYSVSREKKESFPLTVTSAQKNPTAFYLCASSTDRAETQYFGPGTRLLVL.

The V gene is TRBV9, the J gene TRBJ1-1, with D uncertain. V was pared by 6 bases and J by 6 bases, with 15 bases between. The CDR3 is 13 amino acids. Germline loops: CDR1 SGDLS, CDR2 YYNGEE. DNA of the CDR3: TGTGCCAGCAACCCGGGAAAAAAATCTGAAGCTTTCTTT. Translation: CASNPGKKSEAFF. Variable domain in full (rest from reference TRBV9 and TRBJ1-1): DSGVTQTPKHLITATGQRVTLRCSPRSGDLSVYWYQQSLDQGLQFLIQYYNGEERAKGNILERFSAQQFPDLHSELNLSSLELGDSALYFCASNPGKKSEAFFGQGTRLTVV.